The 10 T cell receptor beta chains below were found in one sample sequenced in a study of vaccination effects on CD4 cells after COVID-19. Prior to sequencing, the ViraFEST assay stimulated PBMC with viral peptide pools, which expanded the antigen-specific CD4+ T cells. CD4+ T cell isolation took place after about nine days of culture. Vaccinees lacked prior SARS-CoV-2 infection and tested negative for nucleocapsid antibodies. These TCRs' antigens remain unknown. Data came from immunoSEQ multiplex PCR; TCRdb stores just in-frame clones and leaves some out. Found here are under 70,000 clones, roughly 80% of them singletons; the top ten hold 3.7%. Sequences were derived from CD4+ T cells from PBMCs cultured with HCoV-OC43 spike peptides, sampled before COVID-19 vaccination. Subset: HCoV-OC43 spike overlapping peptide pool stimulation. The receptors were sampled from a human donor who received a COVID-19 vaccine.

This clone was seen more than once but under ten times. This chain joins TRBV10-1 and TRBJ2-3; D call uncertain. This CDR3 is 16 amino acids long. The germline gives CDR1 WNHNN, CDR2 SYGVQD (reference sequence). Trimming cost V 6 bases and J 0 bases, with 16 bases left between them. The chain's CDR3 is CASRHKGGRSTDTQYF. CDR3 coding DNA: TGCGCCAGCAGACACAAGGGCGGCAGAAGCACAGATACGCAGTATTTT.

The genes are TRBV24-1 and TRBJ2-3; the D is unclear. V was shortened by 4 bases and J by 4 bases, with 14 bases between the two germline ends. Germline V lookup: CDR1 KGHDR, CDR2 SFDVKD. This CDR3 is built from 15 residues. The CDR3 region is CATSDSKAGADTQYF. DNA for the CDR3: TGTGCCACCAGTGACTCGAAAGCAGGAGCAGATACGCAGTATTTT.

The chain carries TRBV6-1 and TRBJ2-7; 7 nucleotides agree with TRBD2. The CDR3 totals 16 residues. V was clipped by 2 bases and J by 0 bases; unmatched bases: 7. CDR1 MNHNS and CDR2 SASEGT come from the germline V gene. In DNA form, the CDR3 reads TGTGCCAGCAGTGAACCGAGCGGGGCCAACTCCTACGAGCAGTACGTC. This translates into CASSEPSGANSYEQYV.

This clone has a single count. V usage is TRBV20-1 and J usage is TRBJ2-5; the D is unclear. The V gene's germline CDR1 is DFQATT and CDR2 SNEGSKA (reference sequence). The CDR3 spans 10 residues. V lost 3 bases and J 3 bases, leaving 2 bases between the germline ends. The CDR3 DNA reads as TGCAGTGCTAGGGAAGAGACCCAGTACTTC. Protein: CSAREETQYF.

V usage is TRBV7-3 and J usage is TRBJ2-3; D gene unclear. The CDR3 is 13 amino acids. CDR1 and CDR2 (germline): SGHTA, FQGTGA. Trimming cost V 2 bases and J 4 bases, with 7 bases left between them. CDR3 loop: CASSLFASDTQYF. CDR3 sequence (DNA): TGTGCCAGCAGCTTATTTGCTTCAGATACGCAGTATTTT.

The chain carries TRBV18 and TRBJ1-3, with D possibly matching TRBD1 (5 bases). Trimming cost V 3 bases and J 3 bases, with 9 bases left between them. CDR3 length: 14 residues. The germline V gene has CDR1 KGHSH and CDR2 LQKENI. The CDR3 region has the DNA TGTGCCAGCTCACCCGGGACGGATGGAAACACCATATATTTT. Translation: CASSPGTDGNTIYF.

V and J are TRBV10-1 and TRBJ1-1, with a weak D call TRBD1 (6 bases). The CDR3 loop spans 16 amino acids. V lost 11 bases and J 3 bases, leaving 25 bases between the germline ends. CDR1 is WNHNN and CDR2 is SYGVQD in the germline V gene (reference sequence). The CDR3 region is CAPPDPQGKGDTEAFF. Here the CDR3 DNA reads TGCGCCCCCCCCGACCCCCAGGGGAAAGGGGACACTGAAGCTTTCTTT.

This rearrangement joins TRBV28 to TRBJ1-1, with TRBD1 as a possible D gene (5 bases). Germline CDR1 is MDHEN and CDR2 is SYDVKM. The CDR3 spans 13 residues. V was trimmed by 5 bases and J by 1 base, leaving 8 bases between them. CDR3 in DNA: TGTGCCAGCAGTGCTGGGGGGAACACTGAAGCTTTCTTT. Its protein is CASSAGGNTEAFF.

The rearrangement uses TRBV9 and TRBJ2-5; no reliable D call. This CDR3 comprises 14 residues. The V gene's germline CDR1 is SGDLS and CDR2 YYNGEE. The V end lost 4 bases, the J end lost 4 bases, and 14 bases lay between the germline ends. This CDR3 reads CASSPWGLGETQYF. In DNA form, the CDR3 reads TGTGCCAGCAGCCCGTGGGGTTTAGGAGAGACCCAGTACTTC.

The rearrangement joins TRBV4-2 to TRBJ2-2, with 8 bases lining up with TRBD2. Losses at the gene ends were 4 bases for V and 0 bases for J; bases not matched to a gene: 16. The CDR3 has 20 amino acids. The germline V gene has CDR1 LGHNA and CDR2 YNFKEQ. This chain's CDR3 is CASSRTPTASGSTNTGELFF. DNA of the CDR3: TGTGCCAGCAGCCGCACCCCGACAGCTAGCGGGTCTACGAACACCGGGGAGCTGTTTTTT.